This is a list of T cell receptor beta chains from one sample in a study of T cells in Graves' hyperthyroidism and ophthalmopathy. TCRdb itself ran the multiplex PCR reads through MiXCR, one entry per CDR3 protein. The sample lists a few hundred thousand distinct CDR3 sequences; roughly 15% were seen once. The sequenced material came from blood. The receptors come from a woman aged 60 to 75 with Graves' ophthalmopathy. Each CDR3 is given with its conserved first and last residue. Fields, in order: clone size, D gene, J gene, V gene, CDR3 DNA, CDR3 protein. A D gene is named only where the DNA matches it firmly. Rows give clone size only sometimes, using once, few, many, or a class for an expanded clone.

few,NA,TRBJ2-7,TRBV20-1,TGCAGTGCTAGTGTCCCTTGGAACGAGCAGTACTTC,CSASVPWNEQYF
NA,TRBD2,TRBJ2-7,TRBV9,TGTGCCAGCAGCGCCCGGACTAGCGGGAGTTTTTCCGAGCAGTACTTC,CASSARTSGSFSEQYF
NA,TRBD1,TRBJ2-3,TRBV4-1,TGCGCCAGCAGCCAAGAAGGAAGGGGGCGCACCGCCGATACGCAGTATTTT,CASSQEGRGRTADTQYF
few,TRBD2,TRBJ2-1,TRBV6-1,TGTGCCAGCAGTGATTCTAGCGGGTCTTGGGTTGGGCAGTTCTTC,CASSDSSGSWVGQFF
many,TRBD1,TRBJ2-5,TRBV6-1,TGTGCCAGCAGTCCCAGGACAGGTGGAGGTCAAGAGACCCAGTACTTC,CASSPRTGGGQETQYF
NA,TRBD2,TRBJ2-7,TRBV20-1,TGCAGTGCTAGGCTAGCGGAGTCCTACGAGCAGTACTTC,CSARLAESYEQYF
few,NA,TRBJ2-3,TRBV20-1,TGCAGTGCTAATAACAGACAAGTCACAGATACGCAGTATTTT,CSANNRQVTDTQYF
NA,TRBD2,TRBJ2-1,TRBV6-1,TGTGCCAGCAGTGAGCTCCTTACTAGCGGATCCTACAATGAGCAGTTCTTC,CASSELLTSGSYNEQFF
NA,NA,TRBJ1-3,TRBV11-2,TGTGCCAGCAGCCTGTATTACACCATATATTTT,CASSLYYTIYF
few,NA,TRBJ2-3,TRBV19,TGTGCCAGTACCAAAGGGACTTTAGATACGCAGTATTTT,CASTKGTLDTQYF
many,NA,TRBJ2-3,TRBV5-1,TGCGCCAGCAGCTTGGTAGCCAGGGAGGCAGATACGCAGTATTTT,CASSLVAREADTQYF
NA,NA,TRBJ1-2,TRBV5-1,TGCGCCAGCAGCCCGGACAGTGCCTATGGCTACACCTTC,CASSPDSAYGYTF
many,NA,TRBJ2-5,TRBV6-1,TGTGCCAGCAGTTATAAAAAAGGGTACCTAGAGACCCAGTACTTC,CASSYKKGYLETQYF
NA,TRBD2,TRBJ2-1,TRBV11-3,TGTGCCAGCGGGTCGGGACTAGCGGGCAACAATGAGCAGTTCTTC,CASGSGLAGNNEQFF
many,NA,TRBJ2-7,TRBV27,TGTGCCAGCAGTGATGACCCATACGAGCAGTACTTC,CASSDDPYEQYF
many,NA,TRBJ2-6,TRBV2,TGTGCCAGCAGTGAAGCGGCCGCCTCGGGGTTTGGGGCCAACGTCCTGACTTTC,CASSEAAASGFGANVLTF
many,NA,TRBJ2-7,TRBV30,TGTGCCTGGAGTGTAAGAAGCGGTACCTACGAGCAGTACTTC,CAWSVRSGTYEQYF
many,NA,TRBJ2-3,TRBV12-3/TRBV12-4,TGTGCCAGCAGCCTGGTGGGGGGATTTTCAGATACGCAGTATTTT,CASSLVGGFSDTQYF
NA,NA,TRBJ2-7,TRBV7-2,TGTGCCAGCAGCTTAGTCCCGGGGGACTACGAGCAGTACTTC,CASSLVPGDYEQYF
few,NA,TRBJ2-5,TRBV20-1,TGCAGTGCACGGGACACTACCAAAGAGACCCAGTACTTC,CSARDTTKETQYF
few,TRBD1,TRBJ2-1,TRBV19,TGTGCCAGTAGACCCGGTAGGGACAGGGACTATGAGCAGTTCTTC,CASRPGRDRDYEQFF
many,TRBD1,TRBJ2-2,TRBV5-5,TGTGCCAGCAGCTCGGACAGGGTCACCGGGGAGCTGTTTTTT,CASSSDRVTGELFF
few,TRBD2,TRBJ2-3,TRBV20-1,TGCAGTGCTAGAGATCGGGGCGGGAGACCCCTTTACACAGATACGCAGTATTTT,CSARDRGGRPLYTDTQYF
many,TRBD1,TRBJ1-5,TRBV28,TGTGCCAGCAGCAATACAGGGGGCAATCAGCCCCAGCATTTT,CASSNTGGNQPQHF
NA,NA,TRBJ1-1,TRBV29-1,TGCAGCGTTGAAGTCTTGCGGGGGAACACTGAAGCTTTCTTT,CSVEVLRGNTEAFF
many,TRBD2,TRBJ2-1,TRBV2,TGTGCCAGGGAGTCTCTGGGAGGGGATGAGCAGTTCTTC,CARESLGGDEQFF
many,TRBD1,TRBJ2-5,TRBV5-1,TGCGCCAGCAGCACCGGACAGGGGAGAGAGACCCAGTACTTC,CASSTGQGRETQYF